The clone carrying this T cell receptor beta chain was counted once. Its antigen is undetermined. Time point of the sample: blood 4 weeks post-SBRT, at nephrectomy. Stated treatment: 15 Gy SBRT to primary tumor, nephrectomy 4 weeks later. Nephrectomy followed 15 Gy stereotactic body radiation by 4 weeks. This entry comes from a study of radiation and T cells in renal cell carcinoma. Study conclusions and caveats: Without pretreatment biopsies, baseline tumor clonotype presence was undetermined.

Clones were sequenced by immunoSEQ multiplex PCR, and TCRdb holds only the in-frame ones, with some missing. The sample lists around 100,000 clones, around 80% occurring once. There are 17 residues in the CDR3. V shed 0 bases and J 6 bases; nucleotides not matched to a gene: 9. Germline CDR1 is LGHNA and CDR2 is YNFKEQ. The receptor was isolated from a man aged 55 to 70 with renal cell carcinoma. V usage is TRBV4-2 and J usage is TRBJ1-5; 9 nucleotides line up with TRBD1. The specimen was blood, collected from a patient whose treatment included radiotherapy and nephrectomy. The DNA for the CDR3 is TGTGCCAGCAGCCAAGACCCACAGGGGGCGCAGGGTCAGCCCCAGCATTTT. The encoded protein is CASSQDPQGAQGQPQHF.